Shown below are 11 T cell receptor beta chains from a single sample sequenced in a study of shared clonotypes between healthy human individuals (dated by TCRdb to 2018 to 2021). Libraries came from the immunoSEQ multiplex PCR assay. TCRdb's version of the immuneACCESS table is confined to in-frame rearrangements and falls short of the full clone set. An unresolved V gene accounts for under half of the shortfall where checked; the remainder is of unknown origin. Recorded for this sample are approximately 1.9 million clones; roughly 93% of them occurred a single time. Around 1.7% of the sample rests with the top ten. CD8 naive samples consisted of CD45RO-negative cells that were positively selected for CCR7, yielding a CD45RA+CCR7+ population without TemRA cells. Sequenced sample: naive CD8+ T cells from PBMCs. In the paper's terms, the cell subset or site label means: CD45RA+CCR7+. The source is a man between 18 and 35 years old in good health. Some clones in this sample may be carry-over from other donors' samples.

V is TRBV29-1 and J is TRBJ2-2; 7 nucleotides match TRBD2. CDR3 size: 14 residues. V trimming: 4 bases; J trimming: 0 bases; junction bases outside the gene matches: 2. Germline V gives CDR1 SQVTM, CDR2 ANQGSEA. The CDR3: CSVGREANTGELFF. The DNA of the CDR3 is TGCAGCGTTGGTCGGGAGGCGAACACCGGGGAGCTGTTTTTT.

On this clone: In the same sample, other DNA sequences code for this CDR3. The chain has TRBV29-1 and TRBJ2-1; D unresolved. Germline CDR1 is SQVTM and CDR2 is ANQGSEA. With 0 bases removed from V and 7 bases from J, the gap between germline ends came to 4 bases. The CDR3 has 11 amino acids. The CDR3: CSVEDRNEQFF. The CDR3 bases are TGCAGCGTTGAAGATCGAAATGAGCAGTTCTTC.

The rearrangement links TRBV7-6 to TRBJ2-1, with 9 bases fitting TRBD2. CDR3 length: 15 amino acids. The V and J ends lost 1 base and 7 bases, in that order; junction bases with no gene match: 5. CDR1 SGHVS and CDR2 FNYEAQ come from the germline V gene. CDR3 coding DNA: TGTGCCAGCAGCTTAGGCGGGAGGGCCTTGAATGAGCAGTTCTTC. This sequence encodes CASSLGGRALNEQFF.

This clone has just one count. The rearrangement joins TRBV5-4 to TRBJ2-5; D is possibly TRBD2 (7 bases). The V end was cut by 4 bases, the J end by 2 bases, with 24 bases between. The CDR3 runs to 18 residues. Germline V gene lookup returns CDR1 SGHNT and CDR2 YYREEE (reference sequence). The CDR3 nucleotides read TGTGCCAGCAGCGGAGAGGGGGAAGGACTAGTCAGTCAAGAGACCCAGTACTTC. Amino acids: CASSGEGEGLVSQETQYF.

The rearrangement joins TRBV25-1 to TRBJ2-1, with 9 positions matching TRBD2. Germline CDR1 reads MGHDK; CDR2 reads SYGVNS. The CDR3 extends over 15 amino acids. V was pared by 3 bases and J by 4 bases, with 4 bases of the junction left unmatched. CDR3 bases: TGTGCCAGCAGTGAGGAGCGGGAGGTTTACAATGAGCAGTTCTTC. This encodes CASSEEREVYNEQFF.

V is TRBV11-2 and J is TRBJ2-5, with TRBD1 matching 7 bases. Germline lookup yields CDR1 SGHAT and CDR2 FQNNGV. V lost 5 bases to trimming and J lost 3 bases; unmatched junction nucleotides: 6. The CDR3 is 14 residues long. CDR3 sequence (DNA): TGTGCCAGCAGCGGCCGGGACAGAAAAGAGACCCAGTACTTC. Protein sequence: CASSGRDRKETQYF. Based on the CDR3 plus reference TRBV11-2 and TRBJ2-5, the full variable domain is EAGVAQSPRYKIIEKRQSVAFWCNPISGHATLYWYQQILGQGPKLLIQFQNNGVVDDSQLPKDRFSAERLKGVDSTLKIQPAKLEDSAVYLCASSGRDRKETQYFGPGTRLLVL.

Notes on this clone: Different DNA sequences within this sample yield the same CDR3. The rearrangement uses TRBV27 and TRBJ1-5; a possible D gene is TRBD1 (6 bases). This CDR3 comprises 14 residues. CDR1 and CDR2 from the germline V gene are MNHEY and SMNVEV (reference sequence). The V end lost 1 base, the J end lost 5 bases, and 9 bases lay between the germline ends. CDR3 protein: CASSLLGGDQPQHF. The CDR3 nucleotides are TGTGCCAGCAGTTTATTAGGGGGGGATCAGCCCCAGCATTTT.

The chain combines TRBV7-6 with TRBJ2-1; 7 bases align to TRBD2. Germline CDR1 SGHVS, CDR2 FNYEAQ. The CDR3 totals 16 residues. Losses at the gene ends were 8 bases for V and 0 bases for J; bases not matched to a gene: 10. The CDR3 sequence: CASLALAGVSYNEQFF. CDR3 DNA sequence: TGTGCCAGCTTAGCGCTGGCGGGAGTCTCCTACAATGAGCAGTTCTTC.

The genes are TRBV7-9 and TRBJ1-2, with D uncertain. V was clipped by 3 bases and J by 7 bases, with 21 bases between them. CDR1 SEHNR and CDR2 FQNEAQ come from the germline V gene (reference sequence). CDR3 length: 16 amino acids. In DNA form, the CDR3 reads TGTGCCAGCAGCTTCATTTCCCGACTTTCTCCGTTTGGCTACACCTTC. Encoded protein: CASSFISRLSPFGYTF.

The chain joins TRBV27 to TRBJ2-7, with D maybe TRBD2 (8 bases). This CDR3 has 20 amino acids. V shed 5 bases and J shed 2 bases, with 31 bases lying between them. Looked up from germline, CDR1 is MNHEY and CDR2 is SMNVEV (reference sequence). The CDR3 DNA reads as TGTGCCAGCAGTCTGCGGACAGGAAGCTTCATAGCGGGATTGACCTACGAGCAGTACTTC. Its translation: CASSLRTGSFIAGLTYEQYF.

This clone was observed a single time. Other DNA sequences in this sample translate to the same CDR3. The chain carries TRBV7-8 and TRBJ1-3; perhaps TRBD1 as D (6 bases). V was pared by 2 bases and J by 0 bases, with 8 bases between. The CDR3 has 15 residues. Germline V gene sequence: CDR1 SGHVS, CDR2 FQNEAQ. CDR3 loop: CASSLTGSSGNTIYF. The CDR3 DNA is TGTGCCAGCAGCTTAACAGGGAGCTCTGGAAACACCATATATTTT.